This TCR beta chain was identified during a study of PD-L1 blockade in urothelial cancer. Libraries were prepared by immunoSEQ multiplex PCR; TCRdb keeps only in-frame clonotypes and omits some of them. The top ten hold approximately 6.7% of the sample, which has 75,000 to 95,000 clones, 85% seen once. Germline CDR1 and CDR2: SGHRS and YFSETQ. V dropped 7 bases and J dropped 0; count of bases not matched to a gene: 9. This CDR3 contains 17 residues. Documented time point: pretreatment peripheral blood. This material consisted of PBMCs, taken around atezolizumab (anti-PD-L1) treatment. This receptor was obtained from a man in his forties with urothelial cancer. J is TRBJ2-1 and V is TRBV5-1; 11 bases map to TRBD2. CDR3 in amino acids: CASEVSGRGSSYNEQFF. The CDR3 nucleotides are TGCGCCAGCGAGGTTAGCGGGAGGGGAAGCTCCTACAATGAGCAGTTCTTC.